The entry that follows covers one T cell receptor beta chain sequence. Source study methods: Nucleated cell number was recorded as an estimate derived from reference gene primer amplification. Measured with immunoSEQ multiplex PCR; TCRdb has only the in-frame clones, and not every one. Clonal size and the V and J genes are those of that table, whereas D and trimming came from the DNA. The data contain 290,000 or so clones, about 85% of them singletons. The data were taken from a study of blood T cell repertoires in COVID-19. Across the whole study: There were acute and convalescent COVID-19 samples, and they came from the United States, Italy and Spain. Nucleic acid was either cDNA or gDNA, and it came from T cells, B-cell-depleted T cells, or PBMCs.

The CDR3 is made up of 14 amino acids. CDR1 and CDR2 (germline): SGHRS, YFSETQ. The V gene end was trimmed by 4 bases and the J gene end by 10 bases; junction bases not matched to a gene: 7. The sample was peripheral blood. The sequence derives from a man younger than 35 with active or convalescent COVID-19. The rearrangement uses TRBV5-1 and TRBJ1-6; 8 bases are a match to TRBD1. In DNA, the CDR3 is TGCGCCAGCAGCAGAACCGGACAGGGATCACCCCTCCACTTT. Its translation: CASSRTGQGSPLHF.